Presented here are 19 T cell receptor beta chains from one specimen sequenced in a study of T-cell memory formation after mild COVID-19. TCRdb analysed the 5' RACE reads with MiXCR anew, one entry per CDR3 protein. The sample lists more than 150,000 distinct CDR3 sequences; 18% were seen once. Sequencing was carried out using PBMCs or a T cell subset sorted from them (not recorded which). These receptors were collected from a man between 18 and 35 years old who had mild COVID-19 (a few samples of this study predate the infection). Cell type and time point are not known.

The table lists this clonotype with a few counts. The rearrangement joins TRBV6-2 or TRBV6-3 to TRBJ1-1; D gene uncertain. Per the germline V gene, CDR1 is MNHEY and CDR2 is SVGEGT. The CDR3 covers 12 residues. V lost 7 bases, J lost 4 bases, and 10 bases lay in between. DNA of the CDR3: TGTGCCAGCACCTCCTTAAGCACTGAAGCTTTCTTT. Its translation is CASTSLSTEAFF.

CDR3 sequence: CASSLFGGAGTDTQYF. CDR3 DNA: TGCGCCAGCAGCTTGTTCGGGGGGGCAGGCACAGATACGCAGTATTTT. The V call is TRBV5-1, the J call TRBJ2-3; 8 bases are a match to TRBD2. The CDR3 is made up of 16 amino acids. In germline, CDR1 is SGHRS, CDR2 YFSETQ. J gave up 1 base and V 1 base, and 5 bases lay outside the gene matches.

The CDR3 here is CSVERLAGGFGDEQFF. In DNA form, the CDR3 reads TGCAGCGTTGAACGATTAGCGGGGGGCTTTGGCGATGAGCAGTTCTTC. This chain uses TRBV29-1 with TRBJ2-1; 10 bases agree with TRBD2. Germline trimming cut 2 bases from V and 8 bases from J; bases unmatched to any gene: 12. From germline, CDR1 is SQVTM and CDR2 ANQGSEA. The length of the CDR3 is 16 residues.

The gene calls are TRBV20-1 and TRBJ1-1; D is unresolved. This CDR3 comprises 14 residues. Germline loops: CDR1 DFQATT, CDR2 SNEGSKA (reference sequence). Trimming pared 2 bases from V and 1 base from J, leaving 11 bases between. CDR3 region: CSARFSTGNTEAFF. CDR3 bases: TGCAGTGCTAGATTCTCGACTGGGAACACTGAAGCTTTCTTT.

There are a few counts of this clonotype. The genes are TRBV28 and TRBJ1-2, with a tentative D call TRBD1 (5 bases). The germline V gene has CDR1 MDHEN and CDR2 SYDVKM. V lost 4 bases and J 1 base, leaving 19 bases between the germline ends. The CDR3 is made up of 17 amino acids. The DNA for the CDR3 is TGTGCCAGCAGTTCCGCTCGTACGGGACGGGATAACTATGGCTACACCTTC. It yields the protein CASSSARTGRDNYGYTF.

The V and J genes are TRBV5-1 and TRBJ1-2; D not resolved. This CDR3 region has 16 residues. CDR1 and CDR2 from the germline V gene are SGHRS and YFSETQ. V shed 1 base and J shed 0 bases, with 13 bases lying between them. The CDR3 nucleotides read TGCGCCAGCAGCTTGCCTGTAGGGCAAACTAACTATGGCTACACCTTC. Translating gives CASSLPVGQTNYGYTF.

The chain links TRBV18 to TRBJ2-3, with D perhaps TRBD2 (5 bases). Per germline, CDR1 KGHSH and CDR2 LQKENI. This CDR3 contains 15 residues. V lost 5 bases, J lost 1 base, and 13 bases lay in between. Here the CDR3 DNA reads TGTGCCAGCTCAGTAAACGGACTTCGCACAGATACGCAGTATTTT. It specifies CASSVNGLRTDTQYF.

This clonotype turned up a few times. The genes are TRBV5-1 and TRBJ2-5, with 11 bases that match TRBD2. The V gene end was trimmed by 4 bases and the J gene end by 4 bases; junction bases not matched to a gene: 15. Germline CDR1 reads SGHRS; CDR2 reads YFSETQ. This CDR3 has 18 residues. The CDR3 sequence is CASSRTGTSGSLGETQYF. The DNA for the CDR3 is TGCGCCAGCAGCAGGACCGGGACTAGCGGATCACTGGGAGAGACCCAGTACTTC.

This clonotype was observed a handful of times. The rearrangement uses TRBV5-1 and TRBJ2-3; 7 bases are shared with TRBD1. After removal of 4 bases from V and 0 bases from J, the junction contained 8 bases not matched to a gene. This CDR3 comprises 16 residues. The germline CDR1 and CDR2 sequences are SGHRS and YFSETQ. As DNA, the CDR3 is TGCGCCAGCAGCCTTTCCCCACAGGGGAGCACAGATACGCAGTATTTT. It yields the protein CASSLSPQGSTDTQYF.

This clonotype was seen a few times. The chain is built from TRBV12-3 or TRBV12-4 and TRBJ1-2; 7 bases agree with TRBD1. The CDR3 sequence is 12 residues long. V lost 6 bases and J lost 7; bases outside the gene matches: 5. Here the CDR3 reads CASRTGLRGYTF. CDR3 bases: TGTGCCAGCAGGACAGGGTTGCGTGGCTACACCTTC.

This clonotype was picked up a small number of times. The DNA for the CDR3 is TGTGCCAGCAGGCTAACAGGGGCCGACGAGCAGTACTTC. Amino acid sequence: CASRLTGADEQYF. The chain is built from TRBV12-3 or TRBV12-4 and TRBJ2-7, with 7 bases identical to TRBD1. CDR3 size: 13 residues. The V and J ends lost 6 bases and 5 bases, in that order; junction bases with no gene match: 7.

The V gene is TRBV27, the J gene TRBJ2-3; tentatively, D is TRBD1 (6 bases). The CDR3 has 11 amino acids. V lost 3 bases, J lost 12 bases, and 10 bases lay in between. Germline values: CDR1 MNHEY, CDR2 SMNVEV (reference sequence). Written as DNA, the CDR3 is TGTGCCAGCAGTTTCTCAGGGGTCCAGTATTTT. Residues: CASSFSGVQYF.

This clonotype was picked up a small number of times. This rearrangement joins TRBV20-1 to TRBJ1-1; no definite D call. The CDR3 is 12 amino acids. V lost 3 bases and J lost 1, with 6 bases in between. The germline gives CDR1 DFQATT, CDR2 SNEGSKA (reference sequence). The DNA for the CDR3 is TGCAGTGCTAGCTCGGCGAACACTGAAGCTTTCTTT. Amino acids: CSASSANTEAFF.

Turning to this clonotype: The junction departs from the called germline gene at one end, perhaps through a read error. The chain carries TRBV10-3 and TRBJ2-3; D is unresolved. CDR3 size: 15 residues. Germline loops: CDR1 ENHRY, CDR2 SYGVKD. The DNA for the CDR3 is TGTGCCATCAGGGAGTGGGCGAGCGGCACAGATACGCAGTATTTT. Translated: CAIREWASGTDTQYF.

In its sample, this clonotype was seen a few times. Here the CDR3 DNA reads TGCGCCAGCAGCTTGGACAAATCGAACACTGAAGCTTTCTTT. Translating gives CASSLDKSNTEAFF. The chain links TRBV5-1 to TRBJ1-1; no clear D gene. Germline V gene lookup returns CDR1 SGHRS and CDR2 YFSETQ. The CDR3 consists of 14 residues. V dropped 0 bases and J dropped 1 base, with 7 bases sitting between them.

This clonotype was found many times. The rearrangement joins TRBV6-5 to TRBJ1-2, with D possibly matching TRBD1 (5 bases). This CDR3 has 14 residues. V lost 5 bases to trimming and J lost 8 bases, with 18 bases between them. Germline V lookup: CDR1 MNHEY, CDR2 SVGAGI. The CDR3 DNA follows: TGTGCCAGCAGTCAACCCCCCGGGGAGGGGGGCTACACCTTC. It translates to CASSQPPGEGGYTF.

The CDR3 DNA follows: TGTGCCAGCAGCTTAGAGACGGCGAAGCAGTACTTC. Its protein is CASSLETAKQYF. The rearrangement links TRBV7-2 to TRBJ2-7; no reliable D call. Germline V gives CDR1 SGHTA, CDR2 FQGNSA. The CDR3 contains 12 residues. V was trimmed by 1 base and J by 8 bases, leaving 9 bases between them.

This sequence joins TRBV12-3 or TRBV12-4 and TRBJ1-2; possibly TRBD1 for D (6 bases). This CDR3 has 13 amino acids. Trimming cost V 3 bases and J 4 bases, with 9 bases left between them. CDR3 coding DNA: TGTGCCAGCAGTTTCGACAGGACCTATGGCTACACCTTC. It specifies CASSFDRTYGYTF.

A few counts support this clonotype. The chain recombines TRBV20-1 with TRBJ2-3; D perhaps matches TRBD2 (5 bases). The CDR3 contains 14 residues. In germline, CDR1 is DFQATT, CDR2 SNEGSKA (reference sequence). V gave up 0 bases and J gave up 6 bases, with 13 bases separating them. The CDR3 nucleotides read TGCAGTGCTAGAGAAGGGAGCCACCTGGATACGCAGTATTTT. This sequence encodes CSAREGSHLDTQYF.